This T cell receptor (beta chain) was retrieved from a study of CD8 T cells in ankylosing spondylitis. This clonotype was found many times. The TCR beta libraries were generated through quantitative 5'-RACE incorporating molecular barcodes. Using its own MiXCR run on the 5' RACE reads, TCRdb lists one record per CDR3 protein. The data hold more than 150,000 distinct CDR3 sequences, with around 10% observed a single time. Germline lookup yields CDR1 LNHNV and CDR2 YYDKDF (reference sequence). V was cut by 2 bases and J by 4 bases, with 8 bases left in between. The CDR3 covers 13 residues. The receptor's source is a male donor with ankylosing spondylitis or in good health (not recorded which). The chain recombines TRBV15 with TRBJ1-1, with a weak D call TRBD1 (6 bases). Sequencing was performed on blood, either unsorted or a sorted T cell fraction (not recorded which). In DNA form, the CDR3 reads TGTGCCACCAGCAGACCCAGGGGCACTGAAGCTTTCTTT. Protein product: CATSRPRGTEAFF.